This T cell receptor (beta chain) was retrieved from a study of shared clonotypes between healthy human individuals (dated by TCRdb to about 2020). Some background on the complete study: A few men and a couple of women, aged 18 to 49 years, made up the cohort. For each donor, CD4 naive and CD4 memory were each run on three plates, CD8 naive on two plates, and CD8 memory on one plate. To estimate repertoire size and how much clonotypes are shared between individuals, the study performed deep sequencing of blood TCR repertoires from 4 to 6 healthy adults. Libraries were prepared and TCR repertoires were sequenced by different laboratories using diverse techniques, in order to increase sequencing depth and limit assay-specific biases. Between about 0.85 and 9.5 billion PBMCs per donor were obtained by leukapheresis. Results and caveats for the whole study, not just this receptor: Sampling was limited to blood, and TCR repertoires in tissue likely differ from TCR repertoires in blood. Higher generation probabilities were observed for clonotypes shared by all four sorted-subset donors than for non-shared clonotypes. Sharing across several donors was observed for approximately 5% of naive CD4, 3.5% of naive CD8, over 2% of memory CD4, and about 0.39% of memory CD8 clonotypes. Larger estimated clonotype richness was generally found for naive subsets than for memory subsets. Because the study included a small number of donors, the genetic and exposure-history diversity represented was limited. Based on pairwise subsampling, the degree of clonotype sharing among donors was expected to be affected by sequencing depth. Even with the large sequencing depth, rarefaction of the sorted-subset datasets indicated that sequencing was incomplete.

On this clone itself: Its target antigen remains unknown. There are no base qualities to consult, and no much larger clone falls within one base.

The donors were healthy, HIV-negative adults with no recently reported acute infections or vaccinations. Only Caucasian adults living in Nashville, Tennessee, USA were represented among the donors. CD4+ T cells were enriched by magnetic negative selection; naive cells were then positively selected on CD45RA, and the negative fraction formed the memory subset. Blood was obtained by leukapheresis, after which PBMCs were separated by Ficoll-Histopaque density gradient centrifugation and cryopreserved in liquid nitrogen vapor phase. Purity and quantity of every magnetically sorted T cell population were checked by analytical flow cytometry. Each sorted fraction had its genomic DNA isolated and then quantified by UV absorbance on a Nanodrop 2000c. Taken from cysteine to phenylalanine, the CDR3 has 16 residues. Only the CDR3 part of the read is kept: 48 bases, read in frame from the first base. Compared with germline, V lacks 5 bases and J lacks 0 bases; bases without a gene match: 4. Sequences SGHNT (CDR1) and YYREEE (CDR2) are obtained from the germline V gene (reference sequence).

TCR CDR3 regions were amplified from genomic DNA by multiplex PCR using the deep immunoSEQ assay. Genomic DNA extracted from each cell subset was distributed evenly over all wells of several immunoSEQ 96-well plates, and each plate served as one replicate. For sorted subsets, 150 to 200 ng genomic DNA, equal to some 30,000 T cell genomes, was loaded into each replicate PCR. The purified libraries were quantified using a Qubit 3.0 fluorometer, sized with a Bioanalyzer 2100, and then quantified again using the KAPA Library Quantification kit. Every immunoSEQ 96-well plate was sequenced on a separate single-read 150-cycle Illumina NextSeq 550 flow cell. In the paper's pipeline: Because only junctional sequences without quality scores were contained in the immunoSEQ output, filtering matching that applied to full-length reads could not be performed. Sequences were annotated with PyIR, a Python wrapper for IgBLAST v1.9, using IMGT germline references to assign V/J genes and CDR3. Reads were filtered out if the reads had weak V/J assignments (E-value above 1e-6), no CDR3, stop codons, out-of-frame junctions, or ambiguous translated residues. A V3J clonotype was defined by an identical inferred V gene, J gene, and CDR3 amino acid sequence. The percentage overlap between two repertoires was calculated by dividing the number of shared unique clonotypes by the size of the smaller repertoire. Three approaches were used to assess repertoire richness: RTK rarefaction, the Chao1 estimator, and Recon v2.1 estimates of unobserved clonotypes. For all TCRbeta clonotypes obtained by the gDNA method from a handful of donors, generation probabilities were computed with OLGA. The table comes from immuneACCESS by way of TCRdb, which keeps in-frame sequences with V and J called. Part of the clones is missing from these tables; in studies checked, under half for an unresolved V gene and the rest for unknown reasons. The D gene and trimming were derived from the DNA, and the V and J assignments and clone size from that table. This sample comprises 2 million to 3 million clones, 93% of them detected only once. 0.36% of the sample is in the top ten clones.

This sequence was found in a man aged 18 to 30 in good health. Some clones in this sample may be carry-over from other donors' samples. The chain employs TRBV5-4 and TRBJ2-4; the central 11 bases match TRBD2. Sequenced: naive CD4+ T cells from PBMCs. The sample's cell subset or site, from its label and the paper: CD45RA+ positively selected. The nucleotide sequence reads as follows: TGTGCCAGCAGTCTAGCGGGAGGTCTAGCCAAAAACATTCAGTACTTC. It translates to CASSLAGGLAKNIQYF.